The entry below describes one T cell receptor (beta chain). Its antigen is not identified. The entry originates in a study of vaccination effects on CD4 cells after COVID-19. Background on the study: A median of 72 days separated the second dose and sampling.

The CDR3 is 15 residues long. In germline, CDR1 is MNHEY, CDR2 SMNVEV (reference sequence). With 0 bases removed from V and 1 base from J, the gap between germline ends came to 8 bases. Libraries were prepared by immunoSEQ multiplex PCR; TCRdb keeps only in-frame clonotypes and omits some of them. The sample shows some 69,000 clones, around 73% of them seen only once. Following culture for roughly 10 days, CD4+ T cells were isolated. Two doses of BNT162b2 or mRNA-1273 vaccine were administered to participants. The TCR comes from a human donor who received a COVID-19 vaccine. The sequenced sample was CD4+ T cells from PBMCs cultured without peptide, obtained after COVID-19 vaccination. The chain is built from TRBV27 and TRBJ2-3; no definite D call. The CDR3 nucleotides read TGTGCCAGCAGTTTATCCTACTCCGGCACAGATACGCAGTATTTT. Translated, it gives CASSLSYSGTDTQYF.